This T cell receptor (beta chain) emerged from a study of T cell repertoires in cytomegalovirus infection. Study in general: In public TCR beta signatures, there were indications of both CMV infection and matching HLA type. Study-wide points: Predominance within the ex vivo response was attributable to HLA-C-restricted CMV-specific TCR beta clonotypes. Summed public TCR beta family frequency identified CMV carriers bearing the relevant HLA.

The CDR3 spans 14 residues. Per the germline V gene, CDR1 is MNHEY and CDR2 is SVGEGT. V lost 0 bases to trimming and J lost 5 bases, with 9 bases between them. One entry per CDR3 protein results from TCRdb running MiXCR on the reads. The table records some 270,000 distinct CDR3 sequences, about 17% of them present only once. About this clonotype: The target antigen is unknown.

This TCR came from a human donor in good health (CMV status not recorded). Some clones in this sample may be carry-over from other donors' samples. Sequenced sample: CD8+ T cells from PBMCs. The chain combines TRBV6-2 or TRBV6-3 with TRBJ2-3; no definite D call. Here the CDR3 DNA reads TGTGCCAGCAGTTACTCTCCCTTTGGAGATACGCAGTATTTT. Protein sequence: CASSYSPFGDTQYF.